Given below is one TCR beta chain in context. The V and J ends lost 5 bases and 5 bases, in that order; junction bases with no gene match: 11. This CDR3 comprises 15 residues. TCRdb independently ran MiXCR on the 5' RACE reads; one entry per CDR3 protein. The profile shows 50,000 to 65,000 distinct CDR3 sequences, around 28% of them singletons. The sequenced sample was tumor-infiltrating memory CD4+ T cells sorted from the breast tumor. Specified subset: memory CD4+ T cells, CD4+CD45RO+CD25-. The rearrangement links TRBV12-3 or TRBV12-4 to TRBJ2-7, with TRBD1 matching 8 bases. This receptor was obtained from a female donor with breast cancer. CDR3 in amino acids: CASSTWLDRVHEQYF. CDR3 nucleotide sequence: TGTGCCAGCAGTACCTGGCTGGACAGGGTCCACGAGCAGTACTTC.